This T cell receptor (beta chain) was recovered during a study of T cell responses to AZD1222 COVID-19 vaccine (dated by TCRdb to the early 2020s). About the study as a whole: AZD1222 recipients with second doses at about 4 weeks or about 12 weeks were pooled, because spike-specific TCR depth and breadth did not differ between schedules. TCR sequencing covered fewer than 250 trial participants: roughly 200 given two doses of AZD1222 and around 25 given two doses of MenACWY control vaccine. Trial participants were enrolled by age into 18-55, 56-69 and 70-plus year subgroups, with roughly 150, 30 and 60 TCR-sequenced participants respectively.

At the junction V is shortened by 6 bases and J by 2 bases, with 16 bases in between. The CDR3 runs 15 residues from the cysteine to the phenylalanine. The only DNA kept is the CDR3, 45 bases in frame from the first base. Sequences MDHEN (CDR1) and SYDVKM (CDR2) are obtained from the germline V gene. The CDR3 regions of human TCRbeta chains were subjected to immunosequencing. The authors' analysis ran thus. Repertoire TCRs were matched against a reference library of SARS-CoV-2-specific TCRs generated with the MIRA antigen-specificity platform. Breadth meant the fraction of unique TCRs that were SARS-CoV-2-associated, whereas depth meant the fraction of total T cells that were SARS-CoV-2-associated. Each spike-specific TCR was assigned to its reactive spike region and to a CD4 or CD8 class using the MIRA data. Log10-transformed breadth and depth values were compared by one-way ANOVA with Sidak's multiple comparisons tests. TCRdb carries this immuneACCESS record with in-frame sequences only. Its versions omit some clonotypes, under half of them owing to an unresolved V gene in the studies checked, with the rest unexplained. The DNA was the basis for D and trimming; V, J and clone size are from that table. The sample yields about 56,000 clones; 86% were counted once. The ten largest clones represent around 15% of the sample.

A remark on this clone: No antigen is known for it. Base quality data are lacking; no much larger clone is found one base away.

The meaning of the sample's time point label: baseline before first vaccination. Vaccinee samples were obtained from the UK trials COV001 and COV002, which included a single-blind randomized controlled phase 2/3 trial of AZD1222 (ChAdOx1 nCoV-19) in healthy adults. For TCRbeta chain sequencing, PBMC samples were collected from trial participants at day 0 and at day 28 after the second dose. Points the paper makes about the study in general: Participants were mostly white British and included more females than males, and it was suggested by the authors that clonal diversity may have been underestimated. CD4 TCRs associated with the vaccine covered the entire spike protein, and the dominant responses were in regions 160-218 and 743-854. Nearly half of unique spike-specific TCRs reportedly recognized epitopes outside regions mutated in the B.1.351 and B.1.1.7 variants. After two AZD1222 doses, spike-specific TCR breadth and depth were significantly higher than at day 0 and than in MenACWY recipients. The 56-69-year group was small, and its depth increase did not reach significance, likely because of low power. No day 14 peak-response samples were available, so repertoires were characterized only after the peak T cell response. Conclusions about previously exposed vaccinees were limited because only six AZD1222 recipients were SARS-CoV-2 seropositive at baseline.

The rearranged chain carries TRBV28 and TRBJ1-2; TRBD1 could be the D gene, as 6 bases match. This specimen consisted of peripheral blood, obtained on day 0 of AZD1222 vaccination. The sequence derives from an adult in good health. Here the CDR3 is given as CASSSPGAGNYGYTF. The nucleotides are TGTGCCAGCAGCTCCCCGGGGGCCGGCAACTATGGCTACACCTTC.